Given below is one TCR beta chain in context. The antigen remains undetermined. CD8+CD4-CCR7+CD45RA+ cells were sorted as naive CD8 T cells. TCRdb re-derived calls from the PCR reads in MiXCR, one entry per CDR3 protein. This table has 550,000 to 750,000 distinct CDR3 sequences, 15% to 20% appearing once. This sample stems from a study of molecular identifiers for immune sequencing clone quantification. Study-level background: RNA from 20,000 or 100,000 naive CD8 cells was split five ways in replicates, with four sequenced. Study-level points and caveats: Highly expanded clone sizes could be underestimated by identical TCR molecules that share a barcode.

The CDR3 length is 11 residues. Germline V gene data show CDR1 as SEHNR and CDR2 as FQNEAQ (reference sequence). Trimming took 11 bases from V and 4 from J; bases not matched to a gene: 2. This sequence originates from a human donor in good health. Some libraries in this study had Jurkat cell RNA spiked in. Sequences were obtained from naive CD8+ T cells from blood, with Jurkat cell RNA spiked in. Subset described: FACS-sorted CD8+CD4-CCR7+CD45RA+ naive T cells. The rearrangement links TRBV7-9 to TRBJ1-1; 9 nucleotides agree with TRBD1. The CDR3 DNA reads TGTGCCGGGACAGGGTCCACTGAAGCTTTCTTT. This sequence encodes CAGTGSTEAFF.